This is a list of T cell receptor beta chains from one sample in a study of T cells after yellow fever vaccination. TCRdb called the 5' RACE reads again in MiXCR, with one record for every CDR3 protein. The table records around 50,000 distinct CDR3 sequences, around 6.5% of them present only once. Sequenced material: PBMCs, either bulk or a sorted T-cell subset (CD4+, CD8+, memory, or dextramer-sorted; not recorded which), taken 45 days after the yellow fever booster vaccination. Source of these receptors: a young man who received the YFV17D yellow fever vaccine. CDR3s include the opening cysteine and the closing phenylalanine or tryptophan. Fields, in order: D gene, clone size, J gene, V gene, CDR3 DNA, CDR3 protein. The D gene is left open where the match is weak. Only some rows state a clone size, as once, few, many or a class for expanded clones.

d_gene: TRBD2; abundance: NA; j_gene: TRBJ2-1; v_gene: TRBV10-1; CDR3nt: TGCGCCAGCAGTCGTAGCGGGTACTCCTACAATGAGCAGTTCTTC; CDR3aa: CASSRSGYSYNEQFF
d_gene: NA; abundance: few; j_gene: TRBJ2-1; v_gene: TRBV24-1; CDR3nt: TGTGCCTCGGAAGGCGGGTATGAGCAGTTCTTC; CDR3aa: CASEGGYEQFF
d_gene: NA; abundance: few; j_gene: TRBJ2-5; v_gene: TRBV14; CDR3nt: TGTGCCAGCCAGAATGGAGCGAACCAAGAGACCCAGTACTTC; CDR3aa: CASQNGANQETQYF
d_gene: NA; abundance: NA; j_gene: TRBJ2-7; v_gene: TRBV20-1; CDR3nt: TGCTGTGCTAGAGATTTTAGGGGCTCCAAAGCACACGAGCAGTACTTC; CDR3aa: CCARDFRGSKAHEQYF
d_gene: NA; abundance: few; j_gene: TRBJ2-7; v_gene: TRBV12-3/TRBV12-4; CDR3nt: TGTGCCAGCAGTTCGGGCTGGGGAGTCTCCTTCGAGCAGTACTTC; CDR3aa: CASSSGWGVSFEQYF
d_gene: NA; abundance: few; j_gene: TRBJ1-4; v_gene: TRBV6-5; CDR3nt: TGTGCCAGCTCCTCGGGGGCACCCCATAATGAAAAACTGTTTTTT; CDR3aa: CASSSGAPHNEKLFF
d_gene: TRBD1; abundance: many; j_gene: TRBJ2-2; v_gene: TRBV24-1; CDR3nt: TGTGCCACCAGAGACAGGGGCGACACCGGGGAGCTGTTTTTT; CDR3aa: CATRDRGDTGELFF
d_gene: NA; abundance: few; j_gene: TRBJ2-6; v_gene: TRBV20-1; CDR3nt: TGCAGTGCTAGAGCATACAGGGCTGCTGGGGCCAACGTCCTGACTTTC; CDR3aa: CSARAYRAAGANVLTF
d_gene: TRBD1; abundance: few; j_gene: TRBJ2-1; v_gene: TRBV19; CDR3nt: TGTGCCAGTAGTAACGGCAGGGGGCGCCGGCTCATCAATGAGCAGTTCTTC; CDR3aa: CASSNGRGRRLINEQFF
d_gene: TRBD2; abundance: many; j_gene: TRBJ2-5; v_gene: TRBV3-1; CDR3nt: TGTGCCAGCAGCCTCGGACTAGCGGGTGGGGAGACCCAGTACTTC; CDR3aa: CASSLGLAGGETQYF
d_gene: TRBD2; abundance: NA; j_gene: TRBJ2-1; v_gene: TRBV20-1; CDR3nt: TGCAGTGCTAGAGTGACTAGCGAAGGCAATGAGCAGTTCTTC; CDR3aa: CSARVTSEGNEQFF
d_gene: TRBD2; abundance: many; j_gene: TRBJ2-1; v_gene: TRBV7-2; CDR3nt: TGTGCCAGCAGCTCGACTAGCGGGCAGTACAATGAGCAGTTCTTC; CDR3aa: CASSSTSGQYNEQFF
d_gene: TRBD1; abundance: many; j_gene: TRBJ1-1; v_gene: TRBV4-3; CDR3nt: TGCGCCAGCAGCCAGAGGGGGCTGGGCACTGAAGCTTTCTTT; CDR3aa: CASSQRGLGTEAFF
d_gene: NA; abundance: NA; j_gene: TRBJ2-6; v_gene: TRBV18; CDR3nt: TGTGCCAGCTCACAGGACTCCCAACGGGCTGGGGCCAACGTCCTGACTTTC; CDR3aa: CASSQDSQRAGANVLTF
d_gene: NA; abundance: few; j_gene: TRBJ1-4; v_gene: TRBV30; CDR3nt: TGTGCCTGGAGTTTGGGGGCAACTAATGAAAAACTGTTTTTT; CDR3aa: CAWSLGATNEKLFF
d_gene: TRBD1; abundance: many; j_gene: TRBJ1-3; v_gene: TRBV29-1; CDR3nt: TGCAGCGGCCGGACAGGGCCGGACACCATATATTTT; CDR3aa: CSGRTGPDTIYF
d_gene: TRBD2; abundance: few; j_gene: TRBJ2-7; v_gene: TRBV29-1; CDR3nt: TGCAGCGTTCTCGGTGGGAGGGCGTACGAGCAGTACTTC; CDR3aa: CSVLGGRAYEQYF
d_gene: TRBD2; abundance: many; j_gene: TRBJ2-4; v_gene: TRBV7-2; CDR3nt: TGTGCCAGCAGCTTAGTGGGACGGGGGGAGAACATTCAGTACTTC; CDR3aa: CASSLVGRGENIQYF
d_gene: TRBD2; abundance: NA; j_gene: TRBJ2-1; v_gene: TRBV6-2/TRBV6-3; CDR3nt: TGTGCCAGCAGCCTAGCGGGGTACAATGAGCAGTTCTTC; CDR3aa: CASSLAGYNEQFF
d_gene: NA; abundance: NA; j_gene: TRBJ2-5; v_gene: TRBV18; CDR3nt: TGTGCCAGCTCCGACATCGAGACCCAGTACTTC; CDR3aa: CASSDIETQYF
d_gene: TRBD2; abundance: few; j_gene: TRBJ2-3; v_gene: TRBV11-2; CDR3nt: TGTGCCAGCAGCTTAGAGGCTCGGACTAGCGGGAGGAGGGCAGATACGCAGTATTTT; CDR3aa: CASSLEARTSGRRADTQYF
d_gene: NA; abundance: few; j_gene: TRBJ2-3; v_gene: TRBV20-1; CDR3nt: TGCAGTGCGCGGACTAGCACAGATACGCAGTATTTT; CDR3aa: CSARTSTDTQYF
d_gene: TRBD1; abundance: NA; j_gene: TRBJ2-7; v_gene: TRBV7-9; CDR3nt: TGTGCCAGCAGCGCACGACAGGGGTCCTACGAGCAGTACTTC; CDR3aa: CASSARQGSYEQYF
d_gene: TRBD2; abundance: many; j_gene: TRBJ2-3; v_gene: TRBV12-3/TRBV12-4; CDR3nt: TGTGCCAGCAGCCTGGCGGGGGTAGATACGCAGTATTTT; CDR3aa: CASSLAGVDTQYF
d_gene: NA; abundance: many; j_gene: TRBJ2-7; v_gene: TRBV3-1; CDR3nt: TGTGCCAGCAGCCAACCCTCCGGGTACGAGCAGTACTTC; CDR3aa: CASSQPSGYEQYF
d_gene: TRBD1; abundance: NA; j_gene: TRBJ1-1; v_gene: TRBV11-2; CDR3nt: TGTGCCAGCAGCCCCGGGACAGGGTTTAGTTCTGGCCTCTTAGCTGAAGCTTTCTTT; CDR3aa: CASSPGTGFSSGLLAEAFF
d_gene: TRBD1; abundance: many; j_gene: TRBJ1-4; v_gene: TRBV4-3; CDR3nt: TGCGCCAGCAGCCTTGGGTTCGGGACAGGGCTAGGTAATGAAAAACTGTTTTTT; CDR3aa: CASSLGFGTGLGNEKLFF
d_gene: TRBD2; abundance: NA; j_gene: TRBJ2-1; v_gene: TRBV12-3/TRBV12-4; CDR3nt: TGTGCCAGCAGTTTAGGTCCAGGGAGCGGGAGGGCCTCTGTTCGAGTTGAGCAGTTCTTC; CDR3aa: CASSLGPGSGRASVRVEQFF
d_gene: NA; abundance: few; j_gene: TRBJ2-7; v_gene: TRBV19; CDR3nt: TGTGCCAGTAGCCGGGACCGAAGAACCTACGAGCAGTACTTC; CDR3aa: CASSRDRRTYEQYF
d_gene: NA; abundance: few; j_gene: TRBJ2-1; v_gene: TRBV9; CDR3nt: TGTGCCAGCAGCGTAGATCACACCGTAGAATACAATGAGCAGTTCTTC; CDR3aa: CASSVDHTVEYNEQFF
d_gene: TRBD1; abundance: many; j_gene: TRBJ2-3; v_gene: TRBV15; CDR3nt: TGTGCCACCAGCAGAGGCCGGGACAGGGGGCAGGATACGCAGTATTTT; CDR3aa: CATSRGRDRGQDTQYF
d_gene: TRBD1; abundance: many; j_gene: TRBJ1-1; v_gene: TRBV5-1; CDR3nt: TGCGCCAGCAGCTTTACAGGGGGCGGAAACACTGAAGCTTTCTTT; CDR3aa: CASSFTGGGNTEAFF
d_gene: NA; abundance: many; j_gene: TRBJ2-7; v_gene: TRBV7-2; CDR3nt: TGTGCCAGCACACTGACTCGAACCTACGGGGAGCAGTACTTC; CDR3aa: CASTLTRTYGEQYF
d_gene: NA; abundance: NA; j_gene: TRBJ2-3; v_gene: TRBV15; CDR3nt: TGTGCCACCAGCAGATCGCCCCTCACAGATACGCAGTATTTT; CDR3aa: CATSRSPLTDTQYF
d_gene: NA; abundance: few; j_gene: TRBJ2-1; v_gene: TRBV5-1; CDR3nt: TGCGCCAGCAGCTCGGCGGGTAACAATGAGCAGTTCTTC; CDR3aa: CASSSAGNNEQFF
d_gene: TRBD2; abundance: NA; j_gene: TRBJ2-4; v_gene: TRBV4-2; CDR3nt: TGTGCCAGCAGCCAAGCGGACAGCAAGCGGGAGCTAGGCAAAAACATTCAGTACTTC; CDR3aa: CASSQADSKRELGKNIQYF
d_gene: TRBD1; abundance: many; j_gene: TRBJ2-3; v_gene: TRBV24-1; CDR3nt: TGTGCCACCAGTGATTATAGGACAGGGATAGATACGCAGTATTTT; CDR3aa: CATSDYRTGIDTQYF
d_gene: NA; abundance: many; j_gene: TRBJ2-3; v_gene: TRBV20-1; CDR3nt: TGCAGTGCTAGAGTTGTCGGGCGGCGGGACGGTACGCAGTATTTT; CDR3aa: CSARVVGRRDGTQYF
d_gene: NA; abundance: many; j_gene: TRBJ1-3; v_gene: TRBV5-8; CDR3nt: TGTGCCAGCAGTCCGCGGGGGACGTACTCTGGAAACACCATATATTTT; CDR3aa: CASSPRGTYSGNTIYF
d_gene: NA; abundance: few; j_gene: TRBJ1-5; v_gene: TRBV5-1; CDR3nt: TGCGCCAGCAGCTTGGACATTGATCAGCCCCAGCATTTT; CDR3aa: CASSLDIDQPQHF
d_gene: NA; abundance: NA; j_gene: TRBJ2-1; v_gene: TRBV10-1; CDR3nt: TGCGCCAGCAGTTCTGGACAAGCGGGCCGATGGGTCTTC; CDR3aa: CASSSGQAGRWVF
d_gene: TRBD1; abundance: NA; j_gene: TRBJ1-4; v_gene: TRBV20-1; CDR3nt: TGCAGTGCTAGATACGACAGGGGGGAAAAACTGTTTTTT; CDR3aa: CSARYDRGEKLFF